This T cell receptor (beta chain) was documented in a study of molecular identifiers for immune sequencing clone quantification. Looked up from germline, CDR1 is SNHLY and CDR2 is FYNNEI. The V gene end was trimmed by 4 bases and the J gene end by 2 bases; junction bases not matched to a gene: 4. This CDR3 comprises 15 residues. Whole-study results and caveats: Clones above 20 RNA copies contained over 97% of effector molecules and under 1% of naive molecules.

Regarding this clonotype: The target antigen is unknown.

MiXCR, run by TCRdb on the PCR reads, gives a single entry per CDR3 protein. The sample holds about 630,000 distinct CDR3 sequences, approximately 24% seen once. Sequenced sample: naive CD8+ T cells from blood, with Jurkat cell RNA spiked in. The subset here: FACS-sorted CD8+CD4-CCR7+CD45RA+ naive T cells. The sequence came from a human donor in good health. Some libraries in this study had Jurkat cell RNA spiked in. The rearrangement joins TRBV2 to TRBJ2-1, with TRBD2 matching over 8 bases. In DNA, the CDR3 is TGTGCCAGCAGTGTCGCGGGGGGCCCCTACAATGAGCAGTTCTTC. Its translation is CASSVAGGPYNEQFF.